This T cell receptor (beta chain) was identified in a study of CD8 T cells in Susac syndrome. V gave up 2 bases and J gave up 2 bases, with 4 bases separating them. Germline loops: CDR1 MGHRA, CDR2 YSYEKL. The CDR3 length is 12 residues. RNA was extracted with the RNeasy kit, and a quantity of 0.5 to 1 ug was reverse transcribed using random hexamers. A single record per CDR3 protein comes from TCRdb applying MiXCR to the immunoSEQ multiplex PCR reads. The table records 130,000 or so distinct CDR3 sequences, approximately 79% of them present only once. Sequencing used CD8+ T cells from PBMCs. The chain employs TRBV4-1 and TRBJ2-7; D ambiguous. This sequence was found in a human donor with multiple sclerosis. The CDR3 region is CASSQTPYEQYF. CDR3 bases: TGCGCCAGCAGCCAAACACCCTACGAGCAGTACTTC.